A selection of T cell receptor beta chains follows, all from one sample in a study of T cell repertoires in cytomegalovirus infection. Their antigen targets remain unknown. MiXCR, applied by TCRdb to the reads, yields one record per CDR3 protein. Of 200,000 to 250,000 distinct CDR3 sequences listed, roughly 34% are singletons. Sequenced here: CD8+ T cells from cultured PBMCs, sampled from culture after CMV antigen stimulation. The receptors stem from a human donor in good health (CMV status not recorded). Some clones in this sample may be carry-over from other donors' samples. Both conserved end residues are part of each CDR3. The order of the fields is CDR3 DNA, CDR3 protein, V gene, J gene, D gene, clone size. D genes are given only for firm matches. Where a row states a size, it is once, few, many or the class of an expanded clone; other rows omit it.

CDR3nt: TGTGCCAGCAGTGAGAAAATGGTGGTGAACACTGAAGCTTTCTTT
CDR3aa: CASSEKMVVNTEAFF
v_gene: TRBV28
j_gene: TRBJ1-1
d_gene: -
abundance: -

CDR3nt: TGTGCCAGCAGCTCCGGAGCCGATTGGAATTCACCCCTCCACTTT
CDR3aa: CASSSGADWNSPLHF
v_gene: TRBV7-4
j_gene: TRBJ1-6
d_gene: -
abundance: -

CDR3nt: TGTGCCACCTCGGGACAGGGACCCTACGAGCAGTACTTC
CDR3aa: CATSGQGPYEQYF
v_gene: TRBV7-4
j_gene: TRBJ2-7
d_gene: TRBD1
abundance: -

CDR3nt: TGTGCCAGCAGCCCAGACACCTACAATGAGCAGTTCTTC
CDR3aa: CASSPDTYNEQFF
v_gene: TRBV7-2
j_gene: TRBJ2-1
d_gene: -
abundance: few

CDR3nt: TGTGCCAGCAGGCGACAGGGAGCTAATGAAAAACTGTTTTTT
CDR3aa: CASRRQGANEKLFF
v_gene: TRBV28
j_gene: TRBJ1-4
d_gene: TRBD1
abundance: -

CDR3nt: TGTGCCAGCAACCTCCAGGGGCGCTATGGCTACACCTTC
CDR3aa: CASNLQGRYGYTF
v_gene: TRBV12-3/TRBV12-4
j_gene: TRBJ1-2
d_gene: -
abundance: few

CDR3nt: TGTGCCAGCAGCTTAATGGCGGGGGAGGGAGATACGCAGTATTTT
CDR3aa: CASSLMAGEGDTQYF
v_gene: TRBV7-3
j_gene: TRBJ2-3
d_gene: TRBD2
abundance: many

CDR3nt: TGTGCCAGCAGCTCAGGGCGAGGGGACGAAAAACTGTTTTTT
CDR3aa: CASSSGRGDEKLFF
v_gene: TRBV7-6
j_gene: TRBJ1-4
d_gene: -
abundance: few

CDR3nt: TGTGCCAGCCCCCAGGACACTGAAGCTTTCTTT
CDR3aa: CASPQDTEAFF
v_gene: TRBV11-3
j_gene: TRBJ1-1
d_gene: -
abundance: -

CDR3nt: TGTGCAAGCAGACCCAGACTAGCGGGACTGGCAGATACTAAGTATTTT
CDR3aa: CASRPRLAGLADTKYF
v_gene: TRBV7-2
j_gene: TRBJ2-3
d_gene: TRBD2
abundance: -

CDR3nt: TGTGCCAGTAGTATAGCCACAGGAGCCTACGAGCAGTACTTC
CDR3aa: CASSIATGAYEQYF
v_gene: TRBV19
j_gene: TRBJ2-7
d_gene: -
abundance: -

CDR3nt: TGTGCCAGCAGCTTAGGCAGGGGGTCGAGCTACAATGAGCAGTTCTTC
CDR3aa: CASSLGRGSSYNEQFF
v_gene: TRBV7-2
j_gene: TRBJ2-1
d_gene: TRBD1
abundance: many

CDR3nt: TGTGCCAGCAGTTACGCAGACTCTGGAAACACCATATATTTT
CDR3aa: CASSYADSGNTIYF
v_gene: TRBV6-2/TRBV6-3
j_gene: TRBJ1-3
d_gene: -
abundance: once

CDR3nt: TGTGCCAGCAGCCCCAGTACAGAGCAGTACTTC
CDR3aa: CASSPSTEQYF
v_gene: TRBV7-9
j_gene: TRBJ2-7
d_gene: -
abundance: many